This T cell receptor (beta chain) is drawn from a study of ipilimumab plus nivolumab after autologous stem cell transplantation. This clone was picked up a small number of times. Its antigen is undetermined. Points from the study as a whole: TCR repertoire, Treg phenotype and gut microbiota reportedly support more study of this approach.

Data came from immunoSEQ multiplex PCR; TCRdb stores just in-frame clones and leaves some out. The sample includes around 13,000 clones, about 80% of them seen just once. Germline loops: CDR1 MNHEY, CDR2 SMNVEV (reference sequence). The CDR3 covers 15 residues. With 3 bases clipped from V and 3 bases from J, the junction kept 3 bases outside the gene matches. The rearrangement uses TRBV27 and TRBJ1-1; 11 positions match TRBD1. Sequences were derived from PBMCs, sampled in a trial of ipilimumab plus nivolumab as post-transplant consolidation. This clonotype originated in a male donor with diffuse large B-cell lymphoma. The CDR3 loop reads CASSFRDRGDTEAFF. CDR3 bases: TGTGCCAGCAGTTTTAGGGACAGGGGGGACACTGAAGCTTTCTTT.